This T cell receptor (beta chain) was documented in a study of CD8 T cells in ankylosing spondylitis. Ten or more counts support this clonotype. Trimming pared 2 bases from V and 2 bases from J, leaving 8 bases between. Germline assignment: CDR1 SEHNR and CDR2 FQNEAQ (reference sequence). CDR3 size: 14 residues. TCRdb called the 5' RACE reads again in MiXCR, with one record for every CDR3 protein. The sample consists of under 85,000 distinct CDR3 sequences, under 5.5% of them appearing once. This TCR was recovered from a male donor with ankylosing spondylitis or in good health (not recorded which). The chain links TRBV7-9 to TRBJ2-3; D may be TRBD2 (5 bases). The sample taken for sequencing was blood, either unsorted or a sorted T cell fraction (not recorded which). The CDR3 here is CASSLFSATDTQYF. The CDR3 coding sequence is TGTGCCAGCAGCTTATTTAGCGCCACAGATACGCAGTATTTT. Full variable domain (remainder filled in from reference TRBV7-9 and TRBJ2-3): DTGVSQNPRHKITKRGQNVTFRCDPISEHNRLYWYRQTLGQGPEFLTYFQNEAQLEKSRLLSDRFSAERPKGSFSTLEIQRTEQGDSAMYLCASSLFSATDTQYFGPGTRLTVL.